This TCR beta chain was sequenced for a study of cytomegalovirus exposure and HLA in healthy donors. Study summary: Sequencing of 150 million to 200 million T cells in an earlier analysis found 100 million or so unique TCR beta sequences. Study outcomes and limitations: For most TCR beta V segments, an earlier analysis put the productive rate at about 90% or about 30% of the time.

The PCR contained 60 Vbeta and 13 Jbeta primers. The assay was immunoSEQ multiplex PCR, and TCRdb's table has in-frame clones only and misses some. The sample carries some 140,000 clones, 80% recorded once. Likely unrecorded immune exposures existed in these nominally healthy donors. As for this clone: Its antigen is not identified.

The source material was PBMCs. This TCR was sampled from a woman in her forties in good health and CMV-seropositive.

The CDR3 nucleotides read TGTGCCAGCAGTTGGGAGGGGGGGGCTTCTGGCTACACCTTC. Its protein product is CASSWEGGASGYTF. The chain carries TRBV9 and TRBJ1-2, with D tentatively TRBD1 (6 bases). This CDR3 has 14 residues. Germline lookup yields CDR1 SGDLS and CDR2 YYNGEE. V lost 5 bases and J lost 7, with 18 bases in between.